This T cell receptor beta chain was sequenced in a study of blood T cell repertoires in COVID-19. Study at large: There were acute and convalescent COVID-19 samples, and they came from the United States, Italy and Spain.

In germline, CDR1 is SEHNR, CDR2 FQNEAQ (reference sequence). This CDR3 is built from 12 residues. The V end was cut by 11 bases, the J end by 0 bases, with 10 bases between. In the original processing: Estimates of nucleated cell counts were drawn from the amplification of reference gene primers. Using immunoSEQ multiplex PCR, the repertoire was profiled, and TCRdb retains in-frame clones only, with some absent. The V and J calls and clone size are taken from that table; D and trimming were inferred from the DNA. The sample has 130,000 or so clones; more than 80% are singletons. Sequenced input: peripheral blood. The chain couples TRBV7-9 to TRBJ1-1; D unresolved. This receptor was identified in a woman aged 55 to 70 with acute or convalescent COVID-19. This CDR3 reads CAGGLMNTEAFF. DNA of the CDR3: TGTGCCGGAGGATTAATGAACACTGAAGCTTTCTTT.